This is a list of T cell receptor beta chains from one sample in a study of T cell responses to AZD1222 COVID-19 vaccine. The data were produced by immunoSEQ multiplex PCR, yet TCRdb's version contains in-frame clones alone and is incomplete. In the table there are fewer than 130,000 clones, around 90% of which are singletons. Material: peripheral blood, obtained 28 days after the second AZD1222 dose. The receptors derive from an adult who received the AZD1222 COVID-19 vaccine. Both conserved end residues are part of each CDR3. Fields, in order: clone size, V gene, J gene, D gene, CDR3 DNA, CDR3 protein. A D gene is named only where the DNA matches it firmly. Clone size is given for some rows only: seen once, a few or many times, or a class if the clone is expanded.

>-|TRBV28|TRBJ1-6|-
TGTGCCAGCAGTGGGGACCCGATTAAGGTCCTCCACTTT
CASSGDPIKVLHF
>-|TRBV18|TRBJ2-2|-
TGTGCCAGCTCACCACAGCAGATCAGGGACACCGGGGAGCTGTTTTTT
CASSPQQIRDTGELFF
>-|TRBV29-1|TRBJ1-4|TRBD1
TGCAGCGCGATAATCAGCTACCGGGACAGGGGGCGGGAAAAACTGTTTTTT
CSAIISYRDRGREKLFF
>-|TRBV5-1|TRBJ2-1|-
TGCGCCAGCAGGGTCGTCGCCGGGGGAGCCTACAATGAGCAGTTCTTC
CASRVVAGGAYNEQFF
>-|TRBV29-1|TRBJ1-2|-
TGCAGCGTTATTCCTGACAGAAACTATGGCTACACCTTC
CSVIPDRNYGYTF
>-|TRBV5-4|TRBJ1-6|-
TGTGCCAGCAGCTTGAGGGACGGAAATTCACCCCTCCACTTT
CASSLRDGNSPLHF
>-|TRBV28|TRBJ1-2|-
TGTGCCAGCAGTTTACGGGACACTAGTGCCTATGGCTACACCTTC
CASSLRDTSAYGYTF
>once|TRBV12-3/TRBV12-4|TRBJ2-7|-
TGTGCCAGCAGCTCGGACTCCTACGAGCAGTACTTC
CASSSDSYEQYF
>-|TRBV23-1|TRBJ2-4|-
TGCGCCAGCAGTCCCAAACAAAACATTCAGTACTTC
CASSPKQNIQYF
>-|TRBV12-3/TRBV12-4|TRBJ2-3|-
TGTGCCAGCGCCCTTATGGGGGCCGATACGCAGTATTTT
CASALMGADTQYF
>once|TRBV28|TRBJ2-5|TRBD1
TGTGCCAGCAGCAACCCACAGGGGATCCAAGAGACCCAGTACTTC
CASSNPQGIQETQYF
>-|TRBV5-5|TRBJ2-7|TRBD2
TGTGCCAGCAGCTTGGGCGGGGGAATCGAGCAGTACTTC
CASSLGGGIEQYF
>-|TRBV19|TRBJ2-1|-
TGTGCCAGTAGGACTTTGAGGTCACGGGGAAATGAGCAGTTCTTC
CASRTLRSRGNEQFF
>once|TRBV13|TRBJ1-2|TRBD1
TGTGCCAGCAGCTTAGGGGGGACAGGGGGCTACTATGGCTACACCTTC
CASSLGGTGGYYGYTF
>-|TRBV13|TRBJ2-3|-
TGTGCCAGCAGTTTCGGGAGTCTGGGCACAGATACGCAGTATTTT
CASSFGSLGTDTQYF
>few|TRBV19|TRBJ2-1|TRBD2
TGTGCCAGTAGTCCCACGGGAGGCTCGGTAACCTCCTACAATGAGCAGTTCTTC
CASSPTGGSVTSYNEQFF
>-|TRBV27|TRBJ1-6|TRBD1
TGTGCCAGCAGTTTGCGACAGGGATTCTATAATTCACCCCTCCACTTT
CASSLRQGFYNSPLHF
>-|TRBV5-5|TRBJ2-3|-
TGTGCCAGCAGCTTGATTACAGATACGCAGTATTTT
CASSLITDTQYF
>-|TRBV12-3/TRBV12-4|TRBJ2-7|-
TGTGCCAGCAGTTTGACCGAAGAGCAGTACTTC
CASSLTEEQYF
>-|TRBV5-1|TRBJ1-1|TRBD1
TGCGCCAGCAGCCCGGGTGACAGGGTAGCTGAAGCTTTCTTT
CASSPGDRVAEAFF
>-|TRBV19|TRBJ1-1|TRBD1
TGTGCCAGTAGTAAAGGACAGGGCTGGACTGAAGCTTTCTTT
CASSKGQGWTEAFF
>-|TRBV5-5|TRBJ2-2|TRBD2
TGTGCCAGCAGCTACGGACTAGCGGGGTCCACCGGGGAGCTGTTTTTT
CASSYGLAGSTGELFF
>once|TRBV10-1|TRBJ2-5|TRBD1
TGCGCCAGCAGTGAGAGAGGACAGGGGTTCCAAGAGACCCAGTACTTC
CASSERGQGFQETQYF
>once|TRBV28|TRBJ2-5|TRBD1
TGTGCCAGCACCGAAAACAGGGGTTGGGAGACCCAGTACTTC
CASTENRGWETQYF
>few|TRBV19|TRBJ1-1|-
TGTGCCAGTAGTATAGTCGGTCATTCCGTCGGTAACACTGAAGCTTTCTTT
CASSIVGHSVGNTEAFF
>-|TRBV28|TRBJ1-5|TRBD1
TGTGCCAGCAGTTTAGGACAGGGAGCCAATCAGCCCCAGCATTTT
CASSLGQGANQPQHF
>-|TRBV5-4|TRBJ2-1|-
TGTGCCAGCAGCTTAGGCTCAGCCTACAATGAGCAGTTCTTC
CASSLGSAYNEQFF
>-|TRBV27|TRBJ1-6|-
TGTGCCAGCAGTTTGGATTCACCCCTCCACTTT
CASSLDSPLHF
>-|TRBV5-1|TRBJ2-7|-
TGCGCCAGCAGGTCGGGACCGGGGAATTCCTACGAGCAGTACTTC
CASRSGPGNSYEQYF
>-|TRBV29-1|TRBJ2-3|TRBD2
TGCAGCGCAAAGAGACTAGCGGGAGGAACAGATACGCAGTATTTT
CSAKRLAGGTDTQYF
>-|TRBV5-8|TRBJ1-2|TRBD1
TGTGCCAGGAGACAGACAACGACAGGGGTCCTCAATGGCTACACCTTC
CARRQTTTGVLNGYTF
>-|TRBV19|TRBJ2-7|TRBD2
TGTGCCAGTAGGCGGGGGGGCCTCGACGAGCAGTACTTC
CASRRGGLDEQYF
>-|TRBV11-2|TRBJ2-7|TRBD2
TGTGCCAGCAGCTTAGGCCTAGCGGGGGGCACCGCGGCGTACTTC
CASSLGLAGGTAAYF
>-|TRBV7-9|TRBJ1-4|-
TGTGCCAGCTCCCGACAACGGGGGCTTAATGAAAAACTGTTTTTT
CASSRQRGLNEKLFF
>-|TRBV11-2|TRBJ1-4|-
TGTGCCAGCAGCTTAGAAGGTGCAGGAACTAATGAAAAACTGTTTTTT
CASSLEGAGTNEKLFF
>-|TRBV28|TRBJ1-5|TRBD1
TGTGCCAGCAGTTTTCAGGGGGCGGGTCAGCCCCAGCATTTT
CASSFQGAGQPQHF
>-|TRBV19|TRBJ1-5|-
TGTGCCAGTAGTTTTCGCAATCAGCCCCAGCATTTT
CASSFRNQPQHF
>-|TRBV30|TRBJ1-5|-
TGTGCCTGGAGTGTAACTCGGAATCAGCCCCAGCATTTT
CAWSVTRNQPQHF
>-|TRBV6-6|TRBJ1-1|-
TGTGCCAGCAGTCGGTCCGTTTCGAACACTGAAGCTTTCTTT
CASSRSVSNTEAFF
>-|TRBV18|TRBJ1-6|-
TGTGCCAGCTCACCACGGGCGGCAATGGATTCACCCCTCCACTTT
CASSPRAAMDSPLHF
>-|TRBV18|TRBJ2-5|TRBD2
TGTGCCAGCTCACCACAGGGACTAGCGGGACCTAAGTACTTC
CASSPQGLAGPKYF
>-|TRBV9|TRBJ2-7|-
TGTGCCAGCAGCGTAGAAGAGGGACAAGTCTACGAGCAGTACTTC
CASSVEEGQVYEQYF